This T cell receptor beta chain was retrieved from a study of CD8 T cells in Susac syndrome. The germline CDR1 and CDR2 sequences are SGDLS and YYNGEE. V lost 0 bases, J lost 2 bases, and 3 bases stayed unmatched. The CDR3 extends over 15 amino acids. The study sequenced TCR beta in blood CD8+ and CD4+ T cells. An input of roughly 0.5 to 1 ug of RNA was subjected to reverse transcription using random hexamers. An immunoSEQ multiplex PCR amplified TCR beta CDR3 over 54 Vbeta and 13 Jbeta. TCRdb redid the calling of the immunoSEQ multiplex PCR reads with MiXCR, one entry per CDR3 protein. The table shows around 280,000 distinct CDR3 sequences, with approximately 81% occurring only once.

This receptor was obtained from a human donor with multiple sclerosis. The source material was CD8+ T cells from PBMCs. The chain recombines TRBV9 with TRBJ2-5, with 8 bases identical to TRBD2. As DNA, the CDR3 is TGTGCCAGCAGCGTAGATGGCGGGAGGCAAGAGACCCAGTACTTC. Translating gives CASSVDGGRQETQYF.